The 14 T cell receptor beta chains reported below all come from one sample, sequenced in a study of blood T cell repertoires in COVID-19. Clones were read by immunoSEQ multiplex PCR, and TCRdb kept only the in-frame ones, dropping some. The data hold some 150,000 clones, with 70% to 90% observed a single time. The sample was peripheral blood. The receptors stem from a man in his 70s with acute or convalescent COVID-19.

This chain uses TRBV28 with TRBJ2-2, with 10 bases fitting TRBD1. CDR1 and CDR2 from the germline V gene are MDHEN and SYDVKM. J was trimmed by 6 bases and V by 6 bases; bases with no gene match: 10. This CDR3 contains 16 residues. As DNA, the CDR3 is TGTGCCAGCAGGCCCGGGACAGGGGAGTTCCCCGGGGAGCTGTTTTTT. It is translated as CASRPGTGEFPGELFF.

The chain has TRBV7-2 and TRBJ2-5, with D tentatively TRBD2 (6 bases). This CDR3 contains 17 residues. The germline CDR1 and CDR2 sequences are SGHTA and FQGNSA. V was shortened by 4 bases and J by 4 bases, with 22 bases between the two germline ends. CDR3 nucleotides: TGTGCCAGCAGCTGGGTAGTAGCGGCCACACGGCCAGAGACCCAGTACTTC. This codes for CASSWVVAATRPETQYF.

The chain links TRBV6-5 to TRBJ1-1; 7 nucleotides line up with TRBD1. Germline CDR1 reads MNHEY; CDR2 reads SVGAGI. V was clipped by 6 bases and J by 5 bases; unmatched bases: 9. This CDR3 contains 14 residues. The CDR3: CASSQQGPSTEAFF. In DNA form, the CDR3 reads TGTGCCAGCAGCCAACAGGGGCCTAGTACTGAAGCTTTCTTT.

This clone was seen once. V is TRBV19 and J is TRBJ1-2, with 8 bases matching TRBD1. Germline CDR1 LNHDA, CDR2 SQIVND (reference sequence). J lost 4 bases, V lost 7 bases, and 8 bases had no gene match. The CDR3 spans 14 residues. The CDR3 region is CASTADRASYGYTF. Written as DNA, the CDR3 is TGTGCCAGTACCGCGGACAGGGCTTCCTATGGCTACACCTTC.

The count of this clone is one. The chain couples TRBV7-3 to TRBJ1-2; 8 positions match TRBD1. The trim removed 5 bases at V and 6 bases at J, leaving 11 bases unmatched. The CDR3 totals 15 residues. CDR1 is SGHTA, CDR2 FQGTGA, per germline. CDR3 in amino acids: CASSGTGGRGDGYTF. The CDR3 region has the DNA TGTGCCAGCAGCGGTACAGGGGGAAGAGGAGATGGCTACACCTTC.

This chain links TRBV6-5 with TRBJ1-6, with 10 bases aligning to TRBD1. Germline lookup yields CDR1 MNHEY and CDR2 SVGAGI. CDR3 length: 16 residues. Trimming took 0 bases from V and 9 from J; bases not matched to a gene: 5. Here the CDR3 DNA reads TGTGCCAGCAGTTACTCCTCGGACAGGGGGGTTTCACCCCTCCACTTT. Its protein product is CASSYSSDRGVSPLHF.

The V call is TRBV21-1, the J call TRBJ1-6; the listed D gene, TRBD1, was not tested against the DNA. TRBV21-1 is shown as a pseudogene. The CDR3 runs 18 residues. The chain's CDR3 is CASSKGGTLDRCVAPLHF. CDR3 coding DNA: TGTGCCAGCAGCAAAGGGGGGACCTTGGACAGGTGTGTGGCACCCCTCCACTTT.

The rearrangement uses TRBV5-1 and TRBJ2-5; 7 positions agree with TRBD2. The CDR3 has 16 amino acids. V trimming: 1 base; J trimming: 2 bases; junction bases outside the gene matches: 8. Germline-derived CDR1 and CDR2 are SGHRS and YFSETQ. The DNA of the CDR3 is TGCGCCAGCAGCTTGAGCCCAGCGGGGCAGCAAGAGACCCAGTACTTC. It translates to CASSLSPAGQQETQYF. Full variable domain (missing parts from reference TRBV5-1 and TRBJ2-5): KAGVTQTPRYLIKTRGQQVTLSCSPISGHRSVSWYQQTPGQGLQFLFEYFSETQRNKGNFPGRFSGRQFSNSRSEMNVSTLELGDSALYLCASSLSPAGQQETQYFGPGTRLLVL.

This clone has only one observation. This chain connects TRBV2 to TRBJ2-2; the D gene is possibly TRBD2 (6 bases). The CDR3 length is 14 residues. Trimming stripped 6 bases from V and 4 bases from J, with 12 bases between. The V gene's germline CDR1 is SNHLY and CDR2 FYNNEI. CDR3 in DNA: TGTGCCAGCAGGCCCCGACTAGGCACCGGGGAGCTGTTTTTT. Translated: CASRPRLGTGELFF. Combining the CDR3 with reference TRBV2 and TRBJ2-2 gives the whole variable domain EPEVTQTPSHQVTQMGQEVILRCVPISNHLYFYWYRQILGQKVEFLVSFYNNEISEKSEIFDDQFSVERPDGSNFTLKIRSTKLEDSAMYFCASRPRLGTGELFFGEGSRLTVL.

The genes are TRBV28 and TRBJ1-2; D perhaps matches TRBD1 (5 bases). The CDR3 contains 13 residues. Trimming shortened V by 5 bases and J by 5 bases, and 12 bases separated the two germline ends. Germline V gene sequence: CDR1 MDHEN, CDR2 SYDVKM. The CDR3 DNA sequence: TGTGCCAGCAGTGGGGGGATGGTTTATGGCTACACCTTC. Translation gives CASSGGMVYGYTF.

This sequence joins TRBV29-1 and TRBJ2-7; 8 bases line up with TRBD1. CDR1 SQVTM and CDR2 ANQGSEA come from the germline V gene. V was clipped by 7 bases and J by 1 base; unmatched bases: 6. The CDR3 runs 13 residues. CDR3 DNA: TGCAGCGCTGGCCGACAGGGGTCCTACGAGCAGTACTTC. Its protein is CSAGRQGSYEQYF.

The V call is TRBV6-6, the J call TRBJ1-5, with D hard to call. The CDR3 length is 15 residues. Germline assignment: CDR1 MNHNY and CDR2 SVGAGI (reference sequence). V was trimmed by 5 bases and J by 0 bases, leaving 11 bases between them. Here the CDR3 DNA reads TGTGCCAGCAGTCCGACCGGGTCTAGCAATCAGCCCCAGCATTTT. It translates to CASSPTGSSNQPQHF.

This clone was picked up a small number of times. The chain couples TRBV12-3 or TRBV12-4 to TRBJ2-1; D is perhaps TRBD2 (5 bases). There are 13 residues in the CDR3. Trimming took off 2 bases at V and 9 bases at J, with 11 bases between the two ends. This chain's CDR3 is CASSLTRLSEQFF. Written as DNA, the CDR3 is TGTGCCAGCAGTTTAACCCGACTAAGTGAGCAGTTCTTC.

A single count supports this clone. CDR3 in amino acids: CASSPQPGQGDGYTF. The CDR3 nucleotides read TGTGCCAGCAGCCCTCAACCGGGACAGGGAGATGGCTACACCTTC. V usage is TRBV11-2 and J usage is TRBJ1-2; 9 bases agree with TRBD1. V was pared by 5 bases and J by 6 bases, with 10 bases of the junction left unmatched. Per the germline V gene, CDR1 is SGHAT and CDR2 is FQNNGV. The CDR3 spans 15 residues.